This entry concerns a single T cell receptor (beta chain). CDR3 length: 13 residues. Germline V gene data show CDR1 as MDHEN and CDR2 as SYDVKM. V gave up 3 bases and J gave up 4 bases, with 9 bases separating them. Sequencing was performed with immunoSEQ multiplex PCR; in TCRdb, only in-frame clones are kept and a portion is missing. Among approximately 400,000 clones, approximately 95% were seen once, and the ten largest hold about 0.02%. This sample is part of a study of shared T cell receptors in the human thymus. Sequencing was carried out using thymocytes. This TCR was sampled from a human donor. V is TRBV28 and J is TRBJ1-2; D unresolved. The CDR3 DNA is TGTGCCAGCAGTTTTGAGGGAACCTATGGCTACACCTTC. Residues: CASSFEGTYGYTF.